This record concerns one TCR beta chain sequence. At one end, the junction sequence differs from germline, possibly due to a read error. This CDR3 spans 13 amino acids. The germline V gene encodes CDR1 LGHNA and CDR2 YSLEER. The data were obtained in a study of blood T cell repertoires in COVID-19. About the research overall: Spain, Italy and the United States supplied samples that represented acute and convalescent COVID-19.

As handled by the study authors: The assay estimated nucleated cells by amplifying reference gene primers. Here immunoSEQ multiplex PCR was the method, and the copy in TCRdb shows in-frame clones only, minus some. V, J and clone size reflect that table, while D and trimming were determined from the DNA. The table has about 260,000 clones, 83% seen once. Sample: peripheral blood. The V gene is TRBV4-3, the J gene TRBJ2-4; D is unclear. The TCR originated in a woman aged 45-65 years who had recovered from COVID-19. The CDR3 sequence: CASSQEARNIQYF. CDR3 DNA: TGCGCCAGCAGCCAAGAGGCCAGAAACATTCAGTACTTC.